These 30 T cell receptor beta chains originate from one sample sequenced in a study of blood T cell repertoires in COVID-19 (TCRdb year 2020). Receptor libraries were prepared by the immunoSEQ multiplex PCR assay. The table was pulled from immuneACCESS by TCRdb, which kept in-frame rearrangements only. Such tables lose some clones; where checked, under half of the loss comes from unresolved V genes, and the rest has no known cause. This sample lists 250,000 or so clones; 83% were detected once. The ten biggest clones cover around 3.5% of the sample. The sequencing input was PBMCs or T cells enriched from blood (not recorded which). Receptors were obtained from a woman in her 40s who had been exposed to COVID-19.

V gene TRBV28 combines with J gene TRBJ1-1; weak D call: TRBD1 (5 bases). The CDR3 has 15 amino acids. Germline-derived CDR1 and CDR2 are MDHEN and SYDVKM. V was cut by 6 bases and J by 8 bases, with 22 bases left in between. The DNA of the CDR3 is TGTGCCAGCAGGGAGGGGCCGGGGAATTTGGGGGAAGCTTTCTTT. This codes for CASREGPGNLGEAFF.

V and J are TRBV6-1 and TRBJ2-5, with TRBD1 identical over 10 bases. Losses at the gene ends were 2 bases for V and 5 bases for J; bases not matched to a gene: 5. Germline V gene lookup returns CDR1 MNHNS and CDR2 SASEGT. CDR3 length: 15 amino acids. The CDR3 reads CASSERGTGDETQYF. The CDR3 DNA is TGTGCCAGCAGTGAAAGGGGGACAGGGGATGAGACCCAGTACTTC.

Here the CDR3 DNA reads TGTGCCAGCAGCCAAGGCCCTAACAAGCGTATGGGCTACACCTTC. Translation gives CASSQGPNKRMGYTF. The V call is TRBV5-5, the J call TRBJ1-2; unclear D gene. The CDR3 consists of 15 residues. Per the germline V gene, CDR1 is SGHKS and CDR2 is YYEKEE (reference sequence). Trimming cost V 4 bases and J 8 bases, with 21 bases left between them.

The chain carries TRBV5-1 and TRBJ1-4; TRBD1 agrees at 8 bases. Germline CDR1 SGHRS, CDR2 YFSETQ. This CDR3 is 16 amino acids long. The V gene end was trimmed by 4 bases and the J gene end by 8 bases; junction bases not matched to a gene: 13. CDR3 region: CASSLSLGRGQEKLFF. The CDR3 DNA reads as TGCGCCAGCAGCCTCTCCTTGGGCAGGGGGCAGGAAAAACTGTTTTTT.

The chain combines TRBV30 with TRBJ1-2; 7 bases are shared with TRBD1. Losses at the gene ends were 0 bases for V and 4 bases for J; bases not matched to a gene: 5. The V gene's germline CDR1 is GTSNPN and CDR2 SVGIG (reference sequence). The CDR3 totals 14 residues. The DNA for the CDR3 is TGTGCCTGGAGTGTCCTTCAGGGGGGCTATGGCTACACCTTC. It yields the protein CAWSVLQGGYGYTF.

The rearrangement joins TRBV6-5 to TRBJ1-1; TRBD1 matches at 8 bases. Germline V gives CDR1 MNHEY, CDR2 SVGAGI. Unmatched junction bases numbered 4, after V lost 6 bases and J lost 4 bases. The CDR3 is 13 residues long. CDR3 sequence: CASRQTGGTEAFF. The CDR3 DNA is TGTGCCAGCAGGCAAACAGGGGGCACTGAAGCTTTCTTT.

The J gene is TRBJ2-4, the V gene TRBV6-1; tentatively, D is TRBD2 (6 bases). The CDR3 has 14 residues. Germline CDR1 is MNHNS and CDR2 is SASEGT. V was pared by 7 bases and J by 6 bases, with 16 bases between. The CDR3 DNA reads as TGTGCCAGCACCTCCGCGGGGTCAGGAAACATTCAGTACTTC. It translates to CASTSAGSGNIQYF.

This chain joins TRBV7-2 and TRBJ2-3, with TRBD2 matching over 14 bases. V trimming: 1 base; J trimming: 6 bases; junction bases outside the gene matches: 0. The CDR3 extends over 15 amino acids. Germline loops: CDR1 SGHTA, CDR2 FQGNSA. In nucleotides, the CDR3 is TGTGCCAGCAGCTTAGGGACTAGCGGGGGGGATACGCAGTATTTT. This translates into CASSLGTSGGDTQYF.

The chain couples TRBV30 to TRBJ1-1, with a possible D match to TRBD1 (6 bases). The V end was cut by 3 bases, the J end by 4 bases, with 12 bases between. From germline, CDR1 is GTSNPN and CDR2 SVGIG (reference sequence). CDR3 length equals 13 residues. The CDR3 spells CAWRRAQGTEAFF. The CDR3 nucleotides read TGTGCCTGGAGGAGAGCACAGGGCACTGAAGCTTTCTTT.

The rearrangement joins TRBV3-1 (or the pseudogene TRBV3-2) to TRBJ2-3; D perhaps matches TRBD2 (5 bases). Per the germline V gene, CDR1 is LGHDT and CDR2 is YNNKEL (reference sequence). Trimming removed 7 bases at V and 2 bases at J, with 16 bases between. CDR3 length equals 15 residues. The CDR3 DNA reads as TGTGCCAGCACCCCAGGTGAGGGCTCCACAGATACGCAGTATTTT. It specifies CASTPGEGSTDTQYF.

CDR3 sequence (DNA): TGTGCCAGCAGTTATGGAGGGGGCAGTGAGCAGTTCTTC. It translates to CASSYGGGSEQFF. This chain joins TRBV27 and TRBJ2-1, with D possibly matching TRBD1 (7 bases). V lost 4 bases, J lost 9 bases, and 13 bases lay in between. Per germline, CDR1 MNHEY and CDR2 SMNVEV (reference sequence). The CDR3 length is 13 residues.

This CDR3 is CASSQLAGISYEQYF. The CDR3 bases are TGTGCCAGCAGCCAACTAGCGGGGATTTCCTACGAGCAGTACTTC. The rearrangement joins TRBV7-9 to TRBJ2-7; 10 nucleotides agree with TRBD2. The CDR3 loop spans 15 amino acids. The J segment lost 1 base and the V segment lost 5 bases, leaving 5 bases of the junction unmatched. The germline V gene has CDR1 SEHNR and CDR2 FQNEAQ (reference sequence).

Turning to this clone: This CDR3 is also generated by other DNA sequences in the sample. V usage is TRBV6-5 and J usage is TRBJ1-5, with 7 nucleotides matching TRBD1. The germline V gene encodes CDR1 MNHEY and CDR2 SVGAGI. With V trimmed by 6 bases and J by 1 base, 3 bases remained unmatched. The CDR3 spans 14 residues. CDR3 nucleotide sequence: TGTGCCAGCAGCTCGGGACAGAGCAATCAGCCCCAGCATTTT. It specifies CASSSGQSNQPQHF.

V is TRBV7-9 and J is TRBJ1-6; weak D call: TRBD1 (5 bases). The CDR3 loop spans 15 amino acids. The germline V gene encodes CDR1 SEHNR and CDR2 FQNEAQ (reference sequence). Trimming took off 2 bases at V and 6 bases at J, with 11 bases between the two ends. The CDR3 here is CASSLSGSFNSPLHF. CDR3 in DNA: TGTGCCAGCAGCTTATCAGGGTCGTTTAATTCACCCCTCCACTTT.

The chain is built from TRBV7-6 and TRBJ1-2; D possibly corresponds to TRBD1 (5 bases). Germline V gene lookup returns CDR1 SGHVS and CDR2 FNYEAQ. This CDR3 contains 14 residues. V shed 0 bases and J shed 6 bases, with 11 bases lying between them. CDR3: CASSLASGGDGYTF. CDR3 coding DNA: TGTGCCAGCAGCTTAGCGTCGGGAGGGGATGGCTACACCTTC. The full variable domain, with the rest looked up from reference TRBV7-6 and TRBJ1-2, is GAGVSQSPRYKVTKRGQDVALRCDPISGHVSLYWYRQALGQGPEFLTYFNYEAQQDKSGLPNDRFSAERPEGSISTLTIQRTEQRDSAMYRCASSLASGGDGYTFGSGTRLTVV.

The rearrangement joins TRBV7-3 to TRBJ2-1, with 11 bases fitting TRBD1. CDR1 and CDR2 from the germline V gene are SGHTA and FQGTGA. J gave up 6 bases and V 4 bases, and 8 bases lay outside the gene matches. There are 16 residues in the CDR3. CDR3 loop: CASSSPRDRGGNEQFF. In DNA form, the CDR3 reads TGTGCCAGCAGCTCCCCCCGGGACAGGGGGGGCAATGAGCAGTTCTTC.

The chain employs TRBV6-5 and TRBJ1-6; 10 bases map to TRBD1. The CDR3 extends over 13 amino acids. The V gene's germline CDR1 is MNHEY and CDR2 SVGAGI. V lost 6 bases and J lost 10; bases outside the gene matches: 3. The CDR3 protein is CASSGQGESPLHF. CDR3 nucleotide sequence: TGTGCCAGCAGCGGACAGGGGGAATCACCCCTCCACTTT.

The gene calls are TRBV27 and TRBJ2-7; D may be TRBD2 (5 bases). Germline loops: CDR1 MNHEY, CDR2 SMNVEV (reference sequence). V lost 4 bases and J 3 bases, leaving 7 bases between the germline ends. CDR3 length: 12 residues. CDR3 residues: CASSSGNYEQYF. In DNA, the CDR3 is TGTGCCAGCAGTTCCGGGAACTACGAGCAGTACTTC.

The chain recombines TRBV5-1 with TRBJ2-1, with D possibly matching TRBD1 (6 bases). Trimming cost V 1 base and J 2 bases, with 10 bases left between them. The CDR3 contains 15 residues. The germline V gene has CDR1 SGHRS and CDR2 YFSETQ. The CDR3 loop reads CASSLPGDAYNEQFF. The CDR3 nucleotides read TGCGCCAGCAGCTTGCCAGGGGATGCCTACAATGAGCAGTTCTTC.

The chain is built from TRBV9 and TRBJ2-5, with D possibly being TRBD1 (6 bases). Germline CDR1 is SGDLS and CDR2 is YYNGEE. V was cut by 2 bases and J by 4 bases, with 12 bases left in between. The CDR3 sequence is 14 residues long. In DNA form, the CDR3 reads TGTGCCAGCAGCGTTATAGGGGGAAGAGAGACCCAGTACTTC. It encodes CASSVIGGRETQYF.

This sequence joins TRBV5-1 and TRBJ1-1; D not certain. Germline CDR1 and CDR2: SGHRS and YFSETQ. V lost 0 bases and J 2 bases, leaving 11 bases between the germline ends. CDR3 length: 15 residues. The CDR3 coding sequence is TGCGCCAGCAGCTTGGCCCTCGAGAGAAACACTGAAGCTTTCTTT. It specifies CASSLALERNTEAFF.

Points on this clone: The junction departs from the called germline gene at one end, perhaps through a read error. The chain carries TRBV5-1 and TRBJ2-7, with 9 bases fitting TRBD2. CDR3 length equals 15 residues. Germline CDR1 is SGHRS and CDR2 is YFSETQ. This chain's CDR3 is CARSWGAGGPNEQYF. The CDR3 nucleotides are TGCGCCCGCAGCTGGGGGGCGGGGGGGCCCAACGAGCAGTACTTC.

The chain recombines TRBV28 with TRBJ2-5, with D possibly being TRBD1 (6 bases). The CDR3 is made up of 14 amino acids. The V gene lost 5 bases and the J gene lost 1 base, with 11 bases spanning the gap. The germline gives CDR1 MDHEN, CDR2 SYDVKM. CDR3 amino acids: CASSPRDIQETQYF. For the CDR3, the DNA is TGTGCCAGCAGTCCCCGGGACATCCAAGAGACCCAGTACTTC.

The chain employs TRBV15 and TRBJ2-2; unclear D gene. Trimming cost V 0 bases and J 0 bases, with 5 bases left between them. CDR1 and CDR2 (germline): LNHNV, YYDKDF (reference sequence). This CDR3 is built from 15 residues. CDR3 region: CATSRDLTNTGELFF. In DNA, the CDR3 is TGTGCCACCAGCAGAGATTTAACGAACACCGGGGAGCTGTTTTTT.

V gene TRBV7-3 combines with J gene TRBJ1-5; the match to TRBD1 covers 9 bases. Germline CDR1 and CDR2: SGHTA and FQGTGA. V lost 5 bases to trimming and J lost 7 bases; unmatched junction nucleotides: 6. The length of the CDR3 is 14 residues. CDR3 sequence: CASSPTGGKQPQHF. CDR3 DNA: TGTGCCAGCAGCCCGACAGGGGGAAAGCAGCCCCAGCATTTT.

This chain connects TRBV19 to TRBJ2-1; 10 bases agree with TRBD2. J was trimmed by 2 bases and V by 4 bases; bases with no gene match: 5. The CDR3 consists of 16 residues. The germline CDR1 and CDR2 sequences are LNHDA and SQIVND (reference sequence). CDR3 protein: CASSSPTSGAYNEQFF. CDR3 coding DNA: TGTGCCAGTAGTAGCCCCACTAGCGGGGCCTACAATGAGCAGTTCTTC.

J is TRBJ1-1 and V is TRBV5-8; D ambiguous. Germline V lookup: CDR1 SGHTS, CDR2 YDEGEE. This CDR3 spans 15 amino acids. V lost 0 bases and J 6 bases, leaving 15 bases between the germline ends. The CDR3 nucleotides are TGTGCCAGCAGCTTGGTTCCGGGAGCAAAGGCTGAAGCTTTCTTT. It encodes CASSLVPGAKAEAFF.

This clone was detected a few times. The V gene is TRBV28, the J gene TRBJ1-1, with a weak D call TRBD1 (6 bases). The CDR3 has 15 residues. CDR1 and CDR2 from the germline V gene are MDHEN and SYDVKM. Trimming took 4 bases from V and 0 from J, leaving 12 bases between them. Here the CDR3 reads CASSSTGYVNTEAFF. In nucleotides, the CDR3 is TGTGCCAGCAGTTCAACAGGGTACGTGAACACTGAAGCTTTCTTT. The complete variable domain, with remaining parts taken from reference TRBV28 and TRBJ1-1, reads DVKVTQSSRYLVKRTGEKVFLECVQDMDHENMFWYRQDPGLGLRLIYFSYDVKMKEKGDIPEGYSVSREKKERFSLILESASTNQTSMYLCASSSTGYVNTEAFFGQGTRLTVV.

This chain uses TRBV4-2 with TRBJ1-4; TRBD1 might be the D (5 bases). Deletions cut 8 bases from V and 0 bases from J, with 16 bases between. Germline V gene lookup returns CDR1 LGHNA and CDR2 YNFKEQ. The CDR3 has 16 residues. CDR3 amino acids: CASRPGGTATNEKLFF. The CDR3 region has the DNA TGTGCCAGCCGTCCGGGGGGGACTGCAACTAATGAAAAACTGTTTTTT.

The genes are TRBV20-1 and TRBJ1-2; the D is unclear. Trimming took 4 bases from V and 8 from J, leaving 11 bases between them. In germline, CDR1 is DFQATT, CDR2 SNEGSKA (reference sequence). The CDR3 is 11 amino acids. In nucleotides, the CDR3 is TGCAGTGCTAAAAGTGAGTTCGGCTACACCTTC. Translation gives CSAKSEFGYTF.